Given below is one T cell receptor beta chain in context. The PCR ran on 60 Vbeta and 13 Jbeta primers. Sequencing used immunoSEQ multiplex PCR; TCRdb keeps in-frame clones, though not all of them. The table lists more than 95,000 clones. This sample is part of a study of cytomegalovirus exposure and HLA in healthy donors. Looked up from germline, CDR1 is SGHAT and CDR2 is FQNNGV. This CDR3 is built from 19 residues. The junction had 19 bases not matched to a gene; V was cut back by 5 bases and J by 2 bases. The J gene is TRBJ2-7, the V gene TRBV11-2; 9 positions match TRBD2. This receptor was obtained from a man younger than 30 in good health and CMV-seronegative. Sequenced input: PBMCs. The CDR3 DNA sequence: TGTGCCAGCAGCCATAGCGGGAGACCTCCTTTTCAAGTTCCCTACGAGCAGTACTTC. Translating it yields CASSHSGRPPFQVPYEQYF.